The 28 T cell receptor beta chains below come from one sample, sequenced in a study of blood T cell repertoires in COVID-19. Using immunoSEQ multiplex PCR, the repertoire was profiled, and TCRdb retains in-frame clones only, with some absent. The data hold a few hundred thousand clones, with more than 75% observed a single time. Material for sequencing was PBMCs or T cells enriched from blood (not recorded which). All receptors derive from a woman aged 18-35 years who had recovered from COVID-19.

The CDR3 loop reads CASSDGSNSYNSPLHF. The DNA of the CDR3 is TGTGCCAGCAGTGACGGGTCGAACTCCTATAATTCACCCCTCCACTTT. V and J are TRBV2 and TRBJ1-6, with D unclear. Looked up from germline, CDR1 is SNHLY and CDR2 is FYNNEI. This CDR3 is 16 amino acids long. V dropped 3 bases and J dropped 0 bases, with 9 bases sitting between them.

J is TRBJ2-7 and V is TRBV4-3; the D gene is possibly TRBD2 (5 bases). Germline values: CDR1 LGHNA, CDR2 YSLEER. The V end was cut by 0 bases, the J end by 2 bases, with 5 bases between. The CDR3 consists of 13 residues. The CDR3 DNA is TGCGCCAGCAGCCAAGAGCGGGCCTACGAGCAGTACTTC. Its protein is CASSQERAYEQYF.

This chain connects TRBV12-5 to TRBJ2-3; 7 nucleotides line up with TRBD1. J gave up 5 bases and V 4 bases, and 3 bases lay outside the gene matches. The CDR3 loop spans 13 amino acids. Germline lookup yields CDR1 LGHNT and CDR2 FRNRAP. This CDR3 is CASGSTGLDTQYF. The CDR3 coding sequence is TGTGCTAGTGGTTCGACAGGGTTAGATACGCAGTATTTT.

J is TRBJ2-7 and V is TRBV7-3; 9 bases map to TRBD2. The length of the CDR3 is 13 residues. V lost 5 bases to trimming and J lost 7 bases; unmatched junction nucleotides: 6. Germline V lookup: CDR1 SGHTA, CDR2 FQGTGA. CDR3 nucleotide sequence: TGTGCCAGCAGCCAAGGACTAGCGAGGGAGCAGTACTTC. It codes for CASSQGLAREQYF.

V gene TRBV18 combines with J gene TRBJ2-1, with 8 bases fitting TRBD2. From germline, CDR1 is KGHSH and CDR2 LQKENI. The length of the CDR3 is 15 residues. V lost 1 base, J lost 3 bases, and 2 bases stayed unmatched. In DNA form, the CDR3 reads TGTGCCAGCTCACCACTAGCGGGGCACTACAATGAGCAGTTCTTC. It specifies CASSPLAGHYNEQFF.

This chain links TRBV6-5 with TRBJ1-4; 9 nucleotides align to TRBD1. Germline V gene lookup returns CDR1 MNHEY and CDR2 SVGAGI. This CDR3 has 14 amino acids. V lost 7 bases and J lost 3; bases outside the gene matches: 3. The CDR3 DNA sequence: TGTGCCAGCAACAGGGGGCTATCTAATGAAAAACTGTTTTTT. Protein: CASNRGLSNEKLFF.

V usage is TRBV29-1 and J usage is TRBJ1-2; possibly TRBD1 for D (6 bases). Trimming left V 4 bases short and J 5 bases short, with 14 bases between. CDR1 SQVTM and CDR2 ANQGSEA come from the germline V gene. The CDR3 loop spans 13 amino acids. The CDR3 coding sequence is TGCAGCGTTGGCTCGGGGGGCGTTTATGGCTACACCTTC. It yields the protein CSVGSGGVYGYTF.

The chain combines TRBV6-6 with TRBJ1-6, with 8 bases fitting TRBD1. Looked up from germline, CDR1 is MNHNY and CDR2 is SVGAGI (reference sequence). The CDR3 consists of 17 residues. The ends lost 5 bases at V and 4 bases at J; junction bases unmatched: 10. The CDR3 nucleotides read TGTGCCAGCAGTCCAACCGGGGGGACAGGTTATAATTCACCCCTCCACTTT. This codes for CASSPTGGTGYNSPLHF.

The chain has TRBV19 and TRBJ2-3; TRBD1 aligns across 9 bases. The V and J ends lost 8 bases and 1 base, in that order; junction bases with no gene match: 4. The CDR3 covers 14 residues. CDR1 and CDR2 from the germline V gene are LNHDA and SQIVND (reference sequence). The CDR3 protein is CASARDRGTDTQYF. The CDR3 DNA reads as TGTGCCAGTGCCCGGGACAGGGGCACAGATACGCAGTATTTT.

This clone was observed a handful of times. The V call is TRBV7-8, the J call TRBJ1-2; 11 bases map to TRBD1. V gave up 6 bases and J gave up 6 bases; unmatched junction bases: 6. Germline CDR1 SGHVS, CDR2 FQNEAQ. The CDR3 contains 14 residues. CDR3 region: CASSFGQGADGYTF. For the CDR3, the DNA is TGTGCCAGCAGTTTCGGACAGGGGGCCGATGGCTACACCTTC.

A remark on this clone: Other DNA sequences from this sample encode an identical CDR3 as well. The chain combines TRBV7-2 with TRBJ1-5; TRBD1 matches 11 bases. Trimming at V came to 3 bases and at J to 6 bases, leaving 4 bases not matched to a gene. Germline V CDR1 and CDR2: SGHTA, FQGNSA. This CDR3 region has 15 residues. CDR3 sequence: CASSFGTGGSQPQHF. In DNA form, the CDR3 reads TGTGCCAGCAGCTTTGGGACAGGGGGTTCTCAGCCCCAGCATTTT.

The CDR3 is CASSLDRGSNGYTF. The DNA of the CDR3 is TGCGCCAGCAGCTTGGACAGGGGGTCAAATGGCTACACCTTC. V and J are TRBV5-1 and TRBJ1-2; TRBD1 agrees at 8 bases. Germline V lookup: CDR1 SGHRS, CDR2 YFSETQ. The CDR3 extends over 14 amino acids. Trimming removed 0 bases from V and 6 bases from J; junction bases left unmatched: 4.

The rearrangement links TRBV7-6 to TRBJ1-2; TRBD1 matches 7 bases. CDR3 length: 16 residues. V was pared by 2 bases and J by 6 bases, with 12 bases of the junction left unmatched. CDR1 is SGHVS, CDR2 FNYEAQ, per germline. CDR3 DNA sequence: TGTGCCAGCAGCTTACTCAGGGGGGAATGGTTTAATGGCTACACCTTC. This codes for CASSLLRGEWFNGYTF.

This rearrangement joins TRBV7-9 to TRBJ1-2, with 8 positions matching TRBD1. The V and J ends lost 5 bases and 4 bases, in that order; junction bases with no gene match: 9. Germline CDR1 is SEHNR and CDR2 is FQNEAQ (reference sequence). The CDR3 covers 15 residues. The CDR3 nucleotides read TGTGCCAGCAGCGCAGGGACAGGCAAACGCTATGGCTACACCTTC. Amino acids: CASSAGTGKRYGYTF.

Of note for this clone: Other DNA sequences in the sample encode the same CDR3. This sequence joins TRBV6-5 and TRBJ1-1, with 7 positions matching TRBD1. This CDR3 region has 11 residues. V shed 5 bases and J 7 bases; nucleotides not matched to a gene: 1. Germline loops: CDR1 MNHEY, CDR2 SVGAGI. CDR3 sequence: CASSRQGEAFF. The CDR3 bases are TGTGCCAGCAGTAGACAGGGTGAAGCTTTCTTT.

The chain is built from TRBV27 and TRBJ2-7, with 8 bases aligning to TRBD2. The CDR3 length is 16 residues. V gave up 1 base and J gave up 6 bases; unmatched junction bases: 11. CDR1 and CDR2 (germline): MNHEY, SMNVEV (reference sequence). This CDR3 is CASSLYALPGGGEQYF. The CDR3 DNA follows: TGTGCCAGCAGTTTATATGCGCTCCCGGGGGGGGGCGAGCAGTACTTC.

The V call is TRBV28, the J call TRBJ2-4; 7 bases agree with TRBD2. The CDR3 spans 14 residues. Looked up from germline, CDR1 is MDHEN and CDR2 is SYDVKM. Losses at the gene ends were 3 bases for V and 6 bases for J; bases not matched to a gene: 5. The CDR3 bases are TGTGCCAGCAGTTTGCGGGGGAGCGTAAACATTCAGTACTTC. Its protein is CASSLRGSVNIQYF. Filled out from reference TRBV28 and TRBJ2-4, the complete variable domain reads DVKVTQSSRYLVKRTGEKVFLECVQDMDHENMFWYRQDPGLGLRLIYFSYDVKMKEKGDIPEGYSVSREKKERFSLILESASTNQTSMYLCASSLRGSVNIQYFGAGTRLSVL.

This chain links TRBV29-1 with TRBJ1-2; 7 positions match TRBD1. The V gene's germline CDR1 is SQVTM and CDR2 ANQGSEA. The length of the CDR3 is 14 residues. Trimming cost V 4 bases and J 3 bases; bases outside gene matches: 8. CDR3 DNA: TGCAGCGTTGGACAGGGTTTAGGGGACTATGGCTACACCTTC. It codes for CSVGQGLGDYGYTF.

The V and J genes are TRBV9 and TRBJ2-1; 9 bases are shared with TRBD2. The CDR3 has 14 amino acids. Unmatched junction bases numbered 5, after V lost 2 bases and J lost 8 bases. Germline V gene sequence: CDR1 SGDLS, CDR2 YYNGEE. CDR3 residues: CASSVIAGAHEQFF. DNA of the CDR3: TGTGCCAGCAGCGTGATAGCGGGGGCCCATGAGCAGTTCTTC.

This sequence joins TRBV19 and TRBJ1-5; 7 bases agree with TRBD1. V shed 9 bases and J 0 bases; nucleotides not matched to a gene: 8. This CDR3 has 15 amino acids. Germline V lookup: CDR1 LNHDA, CDR2 SQIVND (reference sequence). This CDR3 reads CASDIRTGSNQPQHF. CDR3 sequence (DNA): TGTGCCAGCGACATAAGGACAGGTAGCAATCAGCCCCAGCATTTT.

The V call is TRBV10-1, the J call TRBJ1-3; D call uncertain. The CDR3 has 14 residues. Germline V gene lookup returns CDR1 WNHNN and CDR2 SYGVQD (reference sequence). Trimming cost V 6 bases and J 1 base, with 10 bases left between them. The CDR3 here is CASSAGTSGNTIYF. In DNA form, the CDR3 reads TGCGCCAGCAGCGCAGGAACATCTGGAAACACCATATATTTT.

This chain's CDR3 is CAITRDTNGYTF. The DNA for the CDR3 is TGTGCCATAACTAGGGACACAAATGGCTACACCTTC. V usage is TRBV18 and J usage is TRBJ1-2; D is perhaps TRBD1 (6 bases). CDR1 is KGHSH, CDR2 LQKENI, per germline. V lost 10 bases and J lost 6, with 15 bases in between. This CDR3 comprises 12 residues.

Comment on this clone: Relative to the germline gene, one junction end is altered; a read error may explain this. The chain combines TRBV7-7 with TRBJ1-3; unclear D gene. Looked up from germline, CDR1 is SSHAT and CDR2 is FNYEAQ (reference sequence). The CDR3 has 15 amino acids. CDR3 coding DNA: TGTGCTAGCAGCTTAGGTCCTCGCTCTGGAAACACCATATATTTT. Protein product: CASSLGPRSGNTIYF.

The rearrangement uses TRBV5-1 and TRBJ2-6, with a possible D match to TRBD2 (5 bases). Per germline, CDR1 SGHRS and CDR2 YFSETQ. The V end was cut by 0 bases, the J end by 2 bases, with 9 bases between. This CDR3 spans 16 amino acids. The CDR3 here is CASSLVGSTGANVLTF. The CDR3 bases are TGCGCCAGCAGCTTGGTTGGGAGTACTGGGGCCAACGTCCTGACTTTC. The full variable domain, rest sourced from reference TRBV5-1 and TRBJ2-6, is KAGVTQTPRYLIKTRGQQVTLSCSPISGHRSVSWYQQTPGQGLQFLFEYFSETQRNKGNFPGRFSGRQFSNSRSEMNVSTLELGDSALYLCASSLVGSTGANVLTFGAGSRLTVL.

The chain couples TRBV30 to TRBJ1-1, with 9 bases identical to TRBD1. CDR1 is GTSNPN, CDR2 SVGIG, per germline (reference sequence). This CDR3 has 15 amino acids. After removal of 5 bases from V and 0 bases from J, the junction contained 7 bases not matched to a gene. The CDR3 DNA reads TGTGCCTGGGATGGGGACAGGGAATTGAACACTGAAGCTTTCTTT. Translation: CAWDGDRELNTEAFF.

The rearrangement uses TRBV21-1 and TRBJ1-1. TRBV21-1 is reported as a pseudogene. The CDR3 runs 13 residues. CDR3 residues: CASSKAEGLGAFF. The DNA for the CDR3 is TGTGCCAGCAGCAAAGCGGAGGGGTTAGGAGCTTTCTTT.

In this sample, this clone turned up once. V usage is TRBV5-8 and J usage is TRBJ2-7; 8 bases align to TRBD1. J lost 1 base, V lost 3 bases, and 3 bases had no gene match. The CDR3 sequence is 14 residues long. Per germline, CDR1 SGHTS and CDR2 YDEGEE. CDR3 in DNA: TGTGCCAGCAGCTCGGGACAGGAATCCTACGAGCAGTACTTC. This codes for CASSSGQESYEQYF.

The chain links TRBV12-3 or TRBV12-4 to TRBJ2-1; TRBD1 matches 9 bases. V lost 8 bases to trimming and J lost 5 bases; unmatched junction nucleotides: 4. This CDR3 contains 13 residues. The CDR3: CASRDRDNNEQFF. The CDR3 DNA reads as TGTGCCAGCCGGGACAGGGACAACAATGAGCAGTTCTTC.